These 14 T cell receptor beta chains were all obtained from the same sample, sequenced in a study of human T cells and chemical hapten exposure. The time point was: pre-sensitization, week 0. Treatment reported: therapeutic diphenylcyclopropenone sensitization with weekly scalp DPC. From the RACE reads, TCRdb called clonotypes with MiXCR, one entry per CDR3 protein. The repertoire holds tens of thousands of distinct CDR3 sequences, with over 9.5% as singletons. The sequenced sample was whole blood, obtained in connection with sensitization to the hapten diphenylcyclopropenone (DPC). The receptors derive from a woman aged 50 to 60 with alopecia areata. Some clones in this sample may be carry-over from other donors' samples.

This clonotype has just a few counts. This chain links TRBV18 with TRBJ1-1; tentatively, D is TRBD1 (6 bases). Trimming shortened V by 1 base and J by 1 base, and 7 bases separated the two germline ends. Germline CDR1 is KGHSH and CDR2 is LQKENI. The CDR3 is made up of 14 amino acids. For the CDR3, the DNA is TGTGCCAGCTCACCACAGGGGGGGAACACTGAAGCTTTCTTT. As protein: CASSPQGGNTEAFF.

This clonotype turned up a few times. The rearrangement uses TRBV11-1 and TRBJ2-2; 8 bases map to TRBD1. This CDR3 has 15 amino acids. The J segment lost 7 bases and the V segment lost 5 bases, leaving 9 bases of the junction unmatched. Germline V gene lookup returns CDR1 SGHAT and CDR2 FQDESV (reference sequence). The CDR3: CASSPDRVPGGELFF. For the CDR3, the DNA is TGTGCCAGCAGCCCGGACAGGGTTCCCGGCGGGGAGCTGTTTTTT.

This chain joins TRBV2 and TRBJ2-2, with D uncertain. Looked up from germline, CDR1 is SNHLY and CDR2 is FYNNEI. Deletions cut 5 bases from V and 1 base from J, with 11 bases between. There are 15 residues in the CDR3. The CDR3 coding sequence is TGTGCCAGCAGTCCCCGACTTCAGAACACCGGGGAGCTGTTTTTT. Translated, it gives CASSPRLQNTGELFF.

This clonotype was seen repeatedly, ten times or more. The chain combines TRBV28 with TRBJ2-7, with D uncertain. Trimming stripped 6 bases from V and 3 bases from J, with 15 bases between. This CDR3 comprises 14 residues. The germline V gene encodes CDR1 MDHEN and CDR2 SYDVKM. CDR3 protein: CASSLTGPVYEQYF. In nucleotides, the CDR3 is TGTGCCAGCAGCCTCACCGGACCAGTCTACGAGCAGTACTTC.

This clonotype was detected a few times. The chain links TRBV2 to TRBJ2-5; the match to TRBD2 covers 10 bases. There are 14 residues in the CDR3. Trimming cost V 7 bases and J 5 bases; bases outside gene matches: 7. Germline CDR1 SNHLY, CDR2 FYNNEI. CDR3 loop: CASTVAGGFETQYF. The CDR3 coding sequence is TGTGCCAGCACCGTAGCGGGGGGCTTCGAGACCCAGTACTTC.

This clonotype was found many times. The chain joins TRBV27 to TRBJ1-6; possible D gene TRBD1, 6 bases. V was pared by 2 bases and J by 10 bases, with 21 bases between. CDR1 is MNHEY, CDR2 SMNVEV, per germline (reference sequence). This CDR3 has 17 amino acids. CDR3 sequence: CASSLDKEGGWWSPLHF. The CDR3 coding sequence is TGTGCCAGCAGTTTAGACAAAGAGGGGGGCTGGTGGTCACCCCTCCACTTT.

This clonotype was detected many times. The chain recombines TRBV10-2 with TRBJ1-1, with D maybe TRBD1 (5 bases). The CDR3 has 14 amino acids. Germline V gene sequence: CDR1 WSHSY, CDR2 SAAADI. Between the trimmed V and J ends, which lost 6 bases and 1 base, there was a span of 12 bases. The CDR3 spells CASSRNTGNTEAFF. The CDR3, as DNA: TGCGCCAGCAGCCGTAACACAGGGAACACTGAAGCTTTCTTT.

The genes are TRBV27 and TRBJ2-3, with D possibly matching TRBD1 (5 bases). The CDR3 loop spans 15 amino acids. With 6 bases removed from V and 0 bases from J, the gap between germline ends came to 13 bases. Germline V gene sequence: CDR1 MNHEY, CDR2 SMNVEV (reference sequence). DNA of the CDR3: TGTGCCAGCAGCCCGCGTGGGGCCAGCACAGATACGCAGTATTTT. As protein: CASSPRGASTDTQYF.

This sequence joins TRBV5-1 and TRBJ1-1, with D possibly TRBD1 on 6 matching bases. CDR1 SGHRS and CDR2 YFSETQ come from the germline V gene. The V gene lost 0 bases and the J gene lost 1 base, with 10 bases spanning the gap. The CDR3 is made up of 15 amino acids. This CDR3 reads CASSLATDRNTEAFF. CDR3 coding DNA: TGCGCCAGCAGCTTGGCCACGGACAGGAACACTGAAGCTTTCTTT.

This rearrangement joins TRBV20-1 to TRBJ1-4; D not resolved. The CDR3 runs to 13 residues. Germline values: CDR1 DFQATT, CDR2 SNEGSKA (reference sequence). The V and J ends lost 5 bases and 8 bases respectively, with 15 bases between them. The CDR3 DNA reads as TGCAGTGCTCCTGCCGGCTTTGGGGAAAAACTGTTTTTT. This codes for CSAPAGFGEKLFF.

This clonotype was seen more than once but under ten times. The CDR3 sequence: CASAEGVGIQYF. The CDR3 DNA reads as TGTGCCAGCGCGGAAGGGGTAGGCATTCAGTACTTC. This rearrangement joins TRBV3-1 to TRBJ2-4; TRBD1 might be the D (5 bases). The V and J ends lost 8 bases and 9 bases respectively, with 14 bases between them. This CDR3 contains 12 residues. Germline V gene sequence: CDR1 LGHDT, CDR2 YNNKEL (reference sequence).

This clonotype was counted a few times. The gene calls are TRBV7-9 and TRBJ1-5; 11 bases agree with TRBD1. Losses at the gene ends were 5 bases for V and 3 bases for J; bases not matched to a gene: 6. Germline CDR1 and CDR2: SEHNR and FQNEAQ (reference sequence). The CDR3 covers 16 residues. CDR3 coding DNA: TGTGCCAGCAGCCTAGGGACAGGGGGTTTCAATCAGCCCCAGCATTTT. Protein: CASSLGTGGFNQPQHF. The whole variable domain, filled in from reference TRBV7-9 and TRBJ1-5, reads DTGVSQNPRHKITKRGQNVTFRCDPISEHNRLYWYRQTLGQGPEFLTYFQNEAQLEKSRLLSDRFSAERPKGSFSTLEIQRTEQGDSAMYLCASSLGTGGFNQPQHFGDGTRLSIL.

This clonotype was observed at least ten times. The chain employs TRBV29-1 and TRBJ1-1, with 9 bases matching TRBD1. The CDR3 spans 15 residues. The germline gives CDR1 SQVTM, CDR2 ANQGSEA. Germline trimming cut 4 bases from V and 0 bases from J; bases unmatched to any gene: 6. As DNA, the CDR3 is TGCAGCGTTGGCGGGACAGGGATCATGAACACTGAAGCTTTCTTT. Protein: CSVGGTGIMNTEAFF.

This clonotype was recorded at least ten times. This chain links TRBV7-2 with TRBJ2-1; the match to TRBD2 covers 10 bases. Trimming cost V 6 bases and J 4 bases; bases outside gene matches: 12. The CDR3 is 17 residues long. The V gene's germline CDR1 is SGHTA and CDR2 FQGNSA. CDR3 coding DNA: TGTGCCAGCAGATTTAGAAGGCTAGCGGGGGTGTACAATGAGCAGTTCTTC. Amino acids: CASRFRRLAGVYNEQFF. The full variable domain, in which reference TRBV7-2 and TRBJ2-1 provide the parts outside the CDR3, is GAGVSQSPSNKVTEKGKDVELRCDPISGHTALYWYRQSLGQGLEFLIYFQGNSAPDKSGLPSDRFSAERTGGSVSTLTIQRTQQEDSAVYLCASRFRRLAGVYNEQFFGPGTRLTVL.